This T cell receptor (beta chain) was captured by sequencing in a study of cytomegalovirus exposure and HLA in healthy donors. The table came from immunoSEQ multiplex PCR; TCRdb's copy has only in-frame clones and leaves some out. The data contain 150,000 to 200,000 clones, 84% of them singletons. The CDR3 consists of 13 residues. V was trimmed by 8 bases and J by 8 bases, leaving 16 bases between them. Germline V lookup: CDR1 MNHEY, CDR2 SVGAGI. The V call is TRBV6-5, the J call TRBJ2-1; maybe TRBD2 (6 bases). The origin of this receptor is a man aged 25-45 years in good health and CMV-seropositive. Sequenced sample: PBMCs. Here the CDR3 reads CASLSGSRDEQFF. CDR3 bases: TGTGCCAGCTTGTCCGGGAGCCGCGATGAGCAGTTCTTC.